This entry lists 26 T cell receptor beta chains sequenced from one sample in a study of response to subunit inactivated influenza vaccine. TCRdb passed the RT-PCR reads through MiXCR, listing each CDR3 protein once. This sample carries 400,000 to 650,000 distinct CDR3 sequences, roughly 7.9% of them seen once, and the ten largest clones take less than 15%. The sample in question was PBMCs from blood, obtained about 23 months after vaccination. Source of these receptors: a man aged 45 to 70 who received an inactivated influenza vaccine.

The rearrangement links TRBV20-1 to TRBJ2-7; 10 bases fit TRBD1. The CDR3 consists of 15 residues. The germline V gene encodes CDR1 DFQATT and CDR2 SNEGSKA (reference sequence). The V gene end was trimmed by 1 base and the J gene end by 4 bases; junction bases not matched to a gene: 7. For the CDR3, the DNA is TGCAGTGCTAGAGCGGGACAGGGGATAACTTACGAGCAGTACTTC. Its translation is CSARAGQGITYEQYF.

In this sample, this clonotype turned up a few times. V gene TRBV4-1 combines with J gene TRBJ2-2, with D possibly TRBD1 on 6 matching bases. Deletions cut 4 bases from V and 3 bases from J, with 12 bases between. Germline V gives CDR1 MGHRA, CDR2 YSYEKL. The CDR3 runs 15 residues. CDR3 bases: TGCGCCAGCAGCCTTCGGGACAAAGACACCGGGGAGCTGTTTTTT. It specifies CASSLRDKDTGELFF.

This clonotype was recorded many times. The chain is built from TRBV7-9 and TRBJ2-5; D unresolved. Between the trimmed V and J ends, which lost 3 bases and 5 bases, there was a span of 10 bases. Per the germline V gene, CDR1 is SEHNR and CDR2 is FQNEAQ (reference sequence). CDR3 length equals 13 residues. CDR3 amino acids: CASSFQGRETQYF. Written as DNA, the CDR3 is TGTGCCAGCAGCTTTCAAGGTCGGGAGACCCAGTACTTC.

This clonotype was picked up many times. V gene TRBV10-2 combines with J gene TRBJ1-4; tentatively, D is TRBD1 (6 bases). This CDR3 region has 17 residues. CDR1 and CDR2 (germline): WSHSY, SAAADI. Trimming cost V 4 bases and J 0 bases, with 15 bases left between them. The CDR3 loop is CASSAGHLLATNEKLFF. CDR3 DNA: TGCGCCAGCAGTGCGGGACACCTCCTTGCAACTAATGAAAAACTGTTTTTT.

This clonotype was observed a handful of times. The chain carries TRBV29-1 and TRBJ2-3; 8 positions agree with TRBD2. The ends lost 7 bases at V and 2 bases at J; junction bases unmatched: 11. The CDR3 loop spans 15 amino acids. Germline lookup yields CDR1 SQVTM and CDR2 ANQGSEA. The chain's CDR3 is CSAGQIAGNTDTQYF. CDR3 in DNA: TGCAGCGCCGGACAAATAGCGGGAAACACAGATACGCAGTATTTT.

This clonotype appeared many times. The chain has TRBV5-1 and TRBJ2-2; 10 bases align to TRBD1. With V trimmed by 6 bases and J by 4 bases, 6 bases remained unmatched. Germline V CDR1 and CDR2: SGHRS, YFSETQ. The CDR3 totals 15 residues. CDR3 sequence reads: CASKVWDRGTGELFF. The CDR3 coding sequence is TGCGCCAGCAAGGTTTGGGACAGGGGCACCGGGGAGCTGTTTTTT. The full variable domain, completed using reference TRBV5-1 and TRBJ2-2, is KAGVTQTPRYLIKTRGQQVTLSCSPISGHRSVSWYQQTPGQGLQFLFEYFSETQRNKGNFPGRFSGRQFSNSRSEMNVSTLELGDSALYLCASKVWDRGTGELFFGEGSRLTVL.

In this sample, this clonotype turned up many times. V and J are TRBV7-8 and TRBJ1-2, with a weak D call TRBD1 (5 bases). The CDR3 contains 16 residues. Germline V gene lookup returns CDR1 SGHVS and CDR2 FQNEAQ. With 1 base removed from V and 2 bases from J, the gap between germline ends came to 14 bases. The CDR3 DNA reads TGTGCCAGCAGCTTAGGTTTTGTTGGGGACAACTATGGCTACACCTTC. Its protein product is CASSLGFVGDNYGYTF.

This clonotype was counted once. This chain links TRBV15 with TRBJ2-5, with TRBD2 matching over 11 bases. Germline CDR1 is LNHNV and CDR2 is YYDKDF (reference sequence). This CDR3 has 14 amino acids. J lost 2 bases, V lost 5 bases, and 1 base had no gene match. DNA for the CDR3: TGTGCCACCAGCCGACTAGCGGGGCAAGAGACCCAGTACTTC. Its translation is CATSRLAGQETQYF.

Only a few counts were recorded for this clonotype. The chain carries TRBV6-1 and TRBJ2-3; TRBD2 is a possible D gene (5 bases). Per the germline V gene, CDR1 is MNHNS and CDR2 is SASEGT. V lost 6 bases and J 3 bases, leaving 13 bases between the germline ends. The CDR3 spans 14 residues. CDR3 bases: TGTGCCAGCAGGGTAACTAGTGCAACAGATACGCAGTATTTT. Translating gives CASRVTSATDTQYF.

This chain joins TRBV10-3 and TRBJ2-1; 8 bases line up with TRBD2. In germline, CDR1 is ENHRY, CDR2 SYGVKD. V lost 1 base and J lost 7; bases outside the gene matches: 3. This CDR3 has 14 amino acids. In DNA, the CDR3 is TGTGCCATCAGTGAGTTCAGCGGGAGTAATGAGCAGTTCTTC. It specifies CAISEFSGSNEQFF.

At least ten counts were recorded for this clonotype. The chain has TRBV20-1 and TRBJ1-6; D may be TRBD1 (5 bases). The CDR3 length is 17 residues. V was trimmed by 0 bases and J by 4 bases, leaving 16 bases between them. Germline CDR1 and CDR2: DFQATT and SNEGSKA (reference sequence). Here the CDR3 DNA reads TGCAGTGCTAGAGACCCTATGACAGACCATTATAATTCACCCCTCCACTTT. Translating it yields CSARDPMTDHYNSPLHF.

This clonotype was counted ten times or more. The chain has TRBV15 and TRBJ2-7; maybe TRBD1 (6 bases). The V gene's germline CDR1 is LNHNV and CDR2 YYDKDF (reference sequence). V lost 1 base and J 6 bases, leaving 13 bases between the germline ends. There are 14 residues in the CDR3. As DNA, the CDR3 is TGTGCCACCAGCAGAGGTACAGGGCTGGCCGAGCAGTACTTC. It is translated as CATSRGTGLAEQYF.

This clonotype was seen a few times. This chain connects TRBV4-1 to TRBJ2-5, with a possible D match to TRBD1 (6 bases). V was cut by 1 base and J by 5 bases, with 14 bases left in between. CDR3 size: 15 residues. Germline CDR1 is MGHRA and CDR2 is YSYEKL. CDR3 amino acids: CASSQVGRGRETQYF. DNA for the CDR3: TGCGCCAGCAGCCAAGTTGGCAGGGGAAGGGAGACCCAGTACTTC.

V gene TRBV10-1 combines with J gene TRBJ2-7; D uncertain. Germline-derived CDR1 and CDR2 are WNHNN and SYGVQD (reference sequence). The V gene lost 3 bases and the J gene lost 2 bases, with 14 bases spanning the gap. This CDR3 region has 15 residues. The CDR3: CASSEDVLCPYEQYF. CDR3 in DNA: TGCGCCAGCAGTGAAGACGTTTTATGCCCCTACGAGCAGTACTTC.

The chain recombines TRBV12-3 or TRBV12-4 with TRBJ1-5; D possibly corresponds to TRBD1 (5 bases). Trimming stripped 9 bases from V and 3 bases from J, with 15 bases between. The CDR3 is 14 amino acids. The CDR3 DNA sequence: TGTGCCAGTGCCCCGGGACCCTACAATCAGCCCCAGCATTTT. Protein sequence: CASAPGPYNQPQHF.

This clonotype was seen only a few times. This sequence joins TRBV4-3 and TRBJ2-3; TRBD1 matches 10 bases. The germline V gene has CDR1 LGHNA and CDR2 YSLEER. This CDR3 has 16 amino acids. J was trimmed by 6 bases and V by 0 bases; bases with no gene match: 6. In DNA, the CDR3 is TGCGCCAGCAGCCAAGATGAACGGACAGGGGGTGATACGCAGTATTTT. As protein: CASSQDERTGGDTQYF.

This clonotype showed up many times. J is TRBJ1-3 and V is TRBV7-8, with D unresolved. Germline V gives CDR1 SGHVS, CDR2 FQNEAQ. The CDR3 loop spans 14 amino acids. Trimming took off 5 bases at V and 0 bases at J, with 8 bases between the two ends. The CDR3, as DNA: TGTGCCAGCAGCCCTACAGTCTCTGGAAACACCATATATTTT. It encodes CASSPTVSGNTIYF. Full variable domain (rest looked up from reference TRBV7-8 and TRBJ1-3): GAGVSQSPRYKVAKRGQDVALRCDPISGHVSLFWYQQALGQGPEFLTYFQNEAQLDKSGLPSDRFFAERPEGSVSTLKIQRTQQEDSAVYLCASSPTVSGNTIYFGEGSWLTVV.

This clonotype was recorded a few times. The chain joins TRBV20-1 to TRBJ1-1; D not resolved. Looked up from germline, CDR1 is DFQATT and CDR2 is SNEGSKA (reference sequence). CDR3 length equals 12 residues. Trimming cost V 3 bases and J 5 bases, with 10 bases left between them. DNA for the CDR3: TGCAGTGCTAGTCTTTCGGGTACTGAAGCTTTCTTT. This gives the protein CSASLSGTEAFF.

The chain recombines TRBV7-9 with TRBJ2-7; perhaps D is TRBD1 or TRBD2 (6 bases each). Per germline, CDR1 SEHNR and CDR2 FQNEAQ (reference sequence). V lost 1 base and J 7 bases, leaving 11 bases between the germline ends. The CDR3 length is 13 residues. Here the CDR3 reads CASSLGTTGEQYF. DNA of the CDR3: TGTGCCAGCAGCTTAGGGACTACAGGGGAGCAGTACTTC. Based on the CDR3 plus reference TRBV7-9 and TRBJ2-7, the full variable domain is DTGVSQNPRHKITKRGQNVTFRCDPISEHNRLYWYRQTLGQGPEFLTYFQNEAQLEKSRLLSDRFSAERPKGSFSTLEIQRTEQGDSAMYLCASSLGTTGEQYFGPGTRLTVT.

The V gene is TRBV7-8, the J gene TRBJ1-5; D is unclear. Germline V gene lookup returns CDR1 SGHVS and CDR2 FQNEAQ. The CDR3 has 15 amino acids. V was cut by 1 base and J by 8 bases, with 15 bases left in between. The CDR3 protein is CASSLGGAVLEPQHF. The CDR3 bases are TGTGCCAGCAGCTTAGGGGGTGCGGTTTTGGAGCCCCAGCATTTT.

The chain carries TRBV20-1 and TRBJ1-2, with 8 bases aligning to TRBD1. J was trimmed by 4 bases and V by 6 bases; bases with no gene match: 7. This CDR3 comprises 13 residues. Germline CDR1 and CDR2: DFQATT and SNEGSKA (reference sequence). In nucleotides, the CDR3 is TGCAGTGCGCACGGACAGGGCCCCTATGGCTACACCTTC. Protein: CSAHGQGPYGYTF.

The chain is built from TRBV5-5 and TRBJ1-5; no reliable D call. CDR1 and CDR2 from the germline V gene are SGHKS and YYEKEE (reference sequence). The CDR3 consists of 14 residues. V lost 4 bases to trimming and J lost 0 bases, with 8 bases between them. The CDR3 is CASSAEFSNQPQHF. Here the CDR3 DNA reads TGTGCCAGCAGCGCGGAATTTAGCAATCAGCCCCAGCATTTT.

This chain connects TRBV6-4 to TRBJ2-3; tentatively, D is TRBD1 (6 bases). The V gene's germline CDR1 is MRHNA and CDR2 SNTAGT. V gave up 10 bases and J gave up 7 bases, with 21 bases separating them. The CDR3 length is 14 residues. The CDR3: CAKETGKLSNTQYF. Written as DNA, the CDR3 is TGTGCCAAGGAGACAGGAAAGCTGAGTAATACGCAGTATTTT.

This chain uses TRBV25-1 with TRBJ1-5; D uncertain. The CDR3 loop spans 13 amino acids. V was shortened by 2 bases and J by 1 base, with 3 bases between the two germline ends. CDR1 and CDR2 from the germline V gene are MGHDK and SYGVNS. CDR3 region: CASSEGSNQPQHF. The CDR3 DNA sequence: TGTGCCAGCAGTGAAGGGAGCAATCAGCCCCAGCATTTT.

This clonotype appeared a few times. The rearrangement joins TRBV5-6 to TRBJ2-5; no definite D call. Per germline, CDR1 SGHDT and CDR2 YYEEEE. This CDR3 has 13 residues. V was pared by 3 bases and J by 4 bases, with 10 bases between. The CDR3: CASSWVWLETQYF. In nucleotides, the CDR3 is TGTGCCAGCAGCTGGGTATGGTTAGAGACCCAGTACTTC.

The chain uses TRBV15 and TRBJ2-5; TRBD2 matches at 7 bases. CDR1 LNHNV and CDR2 YYDKDF come from the germline V gene (reference sequence). The CDR3 is 14 amino acids. Losses at the gene ends were 0 bases for V and 5 bases for J; bases not matched to a gene: 3. CDR3: CATSRDRTRETQYF. The DNA for the CDR3 is TGTGCCACCAGCAGAGATAGGACTAGGGAGACCCAGTACTTC.